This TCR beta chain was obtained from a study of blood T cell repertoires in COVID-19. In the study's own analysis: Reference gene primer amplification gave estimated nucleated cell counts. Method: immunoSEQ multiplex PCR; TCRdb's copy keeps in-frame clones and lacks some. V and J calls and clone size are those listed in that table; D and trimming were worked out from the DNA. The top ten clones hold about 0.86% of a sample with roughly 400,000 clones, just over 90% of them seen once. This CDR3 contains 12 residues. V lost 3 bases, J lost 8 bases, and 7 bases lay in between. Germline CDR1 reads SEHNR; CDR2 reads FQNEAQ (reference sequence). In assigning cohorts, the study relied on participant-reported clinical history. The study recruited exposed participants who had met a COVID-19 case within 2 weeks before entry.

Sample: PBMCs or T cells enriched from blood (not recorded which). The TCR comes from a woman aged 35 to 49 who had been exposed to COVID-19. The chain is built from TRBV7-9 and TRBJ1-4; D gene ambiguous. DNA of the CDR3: TGTGCCAGCAGCTTCGGTCGCGAAAAACTGTTTTTT. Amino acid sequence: CASSFGREKLFF.